The 20 T cell receptor beta chains presented below share a single source sample, sequenced in a study of cytotoxic CD8 clonotypes in ibrutinib-treated CLL. Assay used: immunoSEQ multiplex PCR; TCRdb lists only in-frame clones, some missing. The sample has fewer than 25,000 clones, about 72% seen once. The specimen was PBMCs, collected after 24 months of ibrutinib treatment. The receptor source for this set is a human donor with chronic lymphocytic leukemia.

This clone showed up just once. The chain employs TRBV19 and TRBJ1-3; D is undetermined. Trimming left V 3 bases short and J 0 bases short, with 9 bases between. Germline V gene sequence: CDR1 LNHDA, CDR2 SQIVND (reference sequence). CDR3 length: 15 amino acids. In nucleotides, the CDR3 is TGTGCCAGTAGTATTACCTGGAGCTCTGGAAACACCATATATTTT. The encoded protein is CASSITWSSGNTIYF.

The V call is TRBV11-2, the J call TRBJ2-7, with 8 bases aligning to TRBD1. Germline CDR1 is SGHAT and CDR2 is FQNNGV. The CDR3 loop spans 13 amino acids. Trimming cost V 0 bases and J 6 bases; bases outside gene matches: 1. The chain's CDR3 is CASSLDTGGEQYF. CDR3 nucleotides: TGTGCCAGCAGCTTAGACACAGGGGGCGAGCAGTACTTC. The full variable domain, its missing parts supplied by reference TRBV11-2 and TRBJ2-7, is EAGVAQSPRYKIIEKRQSVAFWCNPISGHATLYWYQQILGQGPKLLIQFQNNGVVDDSQLPKDRFSAERLKGVDSTLKIQPAKLEDSAVYLCASSLDTGGEQYFGPGTRLTVT.

The chain joins TRBV29-1 to TRBJ2-2; 9 bases fit TRBD2. The CDR3 consists of 14 residues. The germline V gene encodes CDR1 SQVTM and CDR2 ANQGSEA. V shed 5 bases and J 4 bases; nucleotides not matched to a gene: 5. The CDR3 DNA sequence: TGCAGCGTTTCTAGCGGGGAGAGCACCGGGGAGCTGTTTTTT. As protein: CSVSSGESTGELFF.

The rearrangement joins TRBV5-6 to TRBJ2-7, with D tentatively TRBD2 (6 bases). Per germline, CDR1 SGHDT and CDR2 YYEEEE. V lost 5 bases, J lost 10 bases, and 16 bases lay in between. The CDR3 is made up of 12 amino acids. The CDR3 loop reads CASSSGVPGQYF. CDR3 nucleotide sequence: TGTGCCAGCAGTTCGGGAGTGCCGGGCCAGTACTTC. The entire variable domain, with the rest obtained from reference TRBV5-6 and TRBJ2-7, is as follows: DAGVTQSPTHLIKTRGQQVTLRCSPKSGHDTVSWYQQALGQGPQFIFQYYEEEERQRGNFPDRFSGHQFPNYSSELNVNALLLGDSALYLCASSSGVPGQYFGPGTRLTVT.

In its sample, this clone was seen a few times. The chain uses TRBV5-6 and TRBJ1-4; 7 bases agree with TRBD1. The germline CDR1 and CDR2 sequences are SGHDT and YYEEEE. This CDR3 comprises 16 residues. Trimming cost V 4 bases and J 4 bases; bases outside gene matches: 10. The chain's CDR3 is CASSLLPGQNNEKLFF. The CDR3 DNA reads as TGTGCCAGCAGCCTGCTACCGGGACAGAATAATGAAAAACTGTTTTTT. Combining the CDR3 with reference TRBV5-6 and TRBJ1-4 gives the whole variable domain DAGVTQSPTHLIKTRGQQVTLRCSPKSGHDTVSWYQQALGQGPQFIFQYYEEEERQRGNFPDRFSGHQFPNYSSELNVNALLLGDSALYLCASSLLPGQNNEKLFFGSGTQLSVL.

This clone is medium-sized. The chain carries TRBV27 and TRBJ1-2; D possibly corresponds to TRBD1 (5 bases). Trimming cost V 6 bases and J 5 bases, with 22 bases left between them. The CDR3 is 16 amino acids. The V gene's germline CDR1 is MNHEY and CDR2 SMNVEV (reference sequence). For the CDR3, the DNA is TGTGCCAGCAGCCTTACCCTAAACGCAGGGTTTTATGGCTACACCTTC. Translated, it gives CASSLTLNAGFYGYTF.

The V call is TRBV6-1, the J call TRBJ1-3, with D hard to call. The V end was cut by 1 base, the J end by 4 bases, with 8 bases between. Germline CDR1 is MNHNS and CDR2 is SASEGT. CDR3 length: 14 residues. The DNA of the CDR3 is TGTGCCAGCAGTGAAGGGGGATTGGGAAACACCATATATTTT. It is translated as CASSEGGLGNTIYF.

The V gene is TRBV5-4, the J gene TRBJ2-3; TRBD2 might be the D (5 bases). The V gene lost 4 bases and the J gene lost 3 bases, with 12 bases spanning the gap. Germline CDR1 is SGHNT and CDR2 is YYREEE (reference sequence). This CDR3 is built from 14 residues. CDR3 in DNA: TGTGCCAGCAGCATGGAGGACCTAACAGATACGCAGTATTTT. Protein sequence: CASSMEDLTDTQYF.

The chain recombines TRBV25-1 with TRBJ1-2, with D tentatively TRBD1 (6 bases). The CDR3 is 15 residues long. Germline-derived CDR1 and CDR2 are MGHDK and SYGVNS. The ends were cut back, 0 bases at V and 3 bases at J, with 11 bases in the middle. CDR3 DNA sequence: TGTGCCAGCAGTGAATATGCAGGGGCGTACTATGGCTACACCTTC. Translated, it gives CASSEYAGAYYGYTF.

This chain connects TRBV2 to TRBJ1-2; D call uncertain. This CDR3 has 14 amino acids. Germline V gives CDR1 SNHLY, CDR2 FYNNEI. The ends were cut back, 5 bases at V and 0 bases at J, with 10 bases in the middle. The CDR3 nucleotides are TGTGCCAGCAGTCCGGACCTCTCTAACTATGGCTACACCTTC. Its protein is CASSPDLSNYGYTF. The variable domain in full, with the rest retrieved from reference TRBV2 and TRBJ1-2, is EPEVTQTPSHQVTQMGQEVILRCVPISNHLYFYWYRQILGQKVEFLVSFYNNEISEKSEIFDDQFSVERPDGSNFTLKIRSTKLEDSAMYFCASSPDLSNYGYTFGSGTRLTVV.

The genes are TRBV11-2 and TRBJ2-5; TRBD1 matches at 7 bases. Germline V gene data show CDR1 as SGHAT and CDR2 as FQNNGV. The J segment lost 7 bases and the V segment lost 2 bases, leaving 1 base of the junction unmatched. The CDR3 totals 12 residues. The CDR3 loop is CASSLRQGTQYF. The CDR3 DNA follows: TGTGCCAGCAGCTTACGACAGGGGACCCAGTACTTC.

The count of this clone is one. J is TRBJ2-7 and V is TRBV7-9, with a possible D match to TRBD1 (5 bases). The CDR3 is made up of 12 amino acids. Between the trimmed V and J ends, which lost 5 bases and 5 bases, there was a span of 10 bases. Germline CDR1 is SEHNR and CDR2 is FQNEAQ (reference sequence). The CDR3 DNA is TGTGCCAGCAGCCAGGGTTCCAACGAGCAGTACTTC. Translation: CASSQGSNEQYF.

The chain joins TRBV27 to TRBJ1-6; D is possibly TRBD1 (6 bases). Looked up from germline, CDR1 is MNHEY and CDR2 is SMNVEV (reference sequence). Deletions cut 5 bases from V and 4 bases from J, with 15 bases between. This CDR3 has 16 residues. The CDR3 reads CASSVWTAGYNSPLHF. Here the CDR3 DNA reads TGTGCCAGCAGTGTATGGACAGCCGGGTATAATTCACCCCTCCACTTT.

The J gene is TRBJ2-5, the V gene TRBV15, with a weak D call TRBD1 (6 bases). The J call may be faulty, since TRBJ2-7 better matches the DNA end. Germline V gene sequence: CDR1 LNHNV, CDR2 YYDKDF (reference sequence). The CDR3 contains 14 residues. This CDR3 is CATSTAGTNYEQYF. CDR3 coding DNA: TGTGCCACCAGCACAGCCGGGACAAACTACGAGCAGTACTTC.

This chain links TRBV6-7 with TRBJ1-4, with a possible D match to TRBD1 (6 bases). TRBV6-7 is an open reading frame whose function is uncertain. The CDR3 covers 17 residues. The V and J ends lost 5 bases and 0 bases respectively, with 16 bases between them. The CDR3 loop reads CASSRPHGQTTNEKLFF. DNA for the CDR3: TGTGCCAGCAGTCGGCCGCATGGACAGACAACTAATGAAAAACTGTTTTTT.

The chain couples TRBV7-8 to TRBJ1-2, with D possibly matching TRBD1 (6 bases). The CDR3 is made up of 13 amino acids. The germline V gene encodes CDR1 SGHVS and CDR2 FQNEAQ. The V and J ends lost 1 base and 8 bases respectively, with 11 bases between them. The CDR3 spells CASSLGGGEGYTF. CDR3 DNA: TGTGCCAGCAGCTTAGGGGGGGGCGAAGGCTACACCTTC.

The sample holds a few counts of this clone. The genes are TRBV5-1 and TRBJ1-2, with 7 positions matching TRBD1. After removal of 1 base from V and 8 bases from J, the junction contained 5 bases not matched to a gene. CDR3 size: 13 residues. Germline assignment: CDR1 SGHRS and CDR2 YFSETQ. In nucleotides, the CDR3 is TGCGCCAGCAGCTTGACAGGGGTCTTCGGCTACACCTTC. Amino acids: CASSLTGVFGYTF.

A single count supports this clone. This sequence joins TRBV11-2 and TRBJ2-3; D is possibly TRBD2 (6 bases). Germline CDR1 is SGHAT and CDR2 is FQNNGV. V gave up 4 bases and J gave up 6 bases, with 11 bases separating them. The length of the CDR3 is 13 residues. The CDR3 DNA reads TGTGCCAGCAGCTCCTCGGGAGTGGATACGCAGTATTTT. Its translation: CASSSSGVDTQYF.

This clone was seen a handful of times. The chain joins TRBV7-6 to TRBJ2-3, with unresolved D. The V gene's germline CDR1 is SGHVS and CDR2 FNYEAQ. The CDR3 runs 15 residues. The V and J ends lost 0 bases and 2 bases respectively, with 9 bases between them. CDR3 coding DNA: TGTGCCAGCAGCTTAGCCGACCCAGACACAGATACGCAGTATTTT. It codes for CASSLADPDTDTQYF. The full variable domain, completed using reference TRBV7-6 and TRBJ2-3, is GAGVSQSPRYKVTKRGQDVALRCDPISGHVSLYWYRQALGQGPEFLTYFNYEAQQDKSGLPNDRFSAERPEGSISTLTIQRTEQRDSAMYRCASSLADPDTDTQYFGPGTRLTVL.

This rearrangement joins TRBV18 to TRBJ1-2; no clear D. CDR1 and CDR2 from the germline V gene are KGHSH and LQKENI. The V end lost 1 base, the J end lost 0 bases, and 6 bases lay between the germline ends. The CDR3 sequence is 14 residues long. The CDR3 DNA reads as TGTGCCAGCTCACCACTAGAGACTAACTATGGCTACACCTTC. This translates into CASSPLETNYGYTF.